What follows is one T cell receptor beta chain and its context. The antigen remains unidentified. V was clipped by 1 base and J by 4 bases; unmatched bases: 4. CDR1 SGHRS and CDR2 YFSETQ come from the germline V gene. This CDR3 contains 15 residues. TCRdb reprocessed the RT-PCR reads via MiXCR and lists one record per CDR3 protein. The sample lists hundreds of thousands of distinct CDR3 sequences; 21% were seen once. These data belong to a study of response to subunit inactivated influenza vaccine. Whole-study findings and limits: The authors suggested that every seasonal influenza vaccination recruits few new T cells.

The V call is TRBV5-1, the J call TRBJ2-1; TRBD2 agrees at 8 bases. The receptor was isolated from a man between 50 and 69 years old who received an inactivated influenza vaccine. The sequences come from PBMCs from blood, collected 21 months after vaccination. CDR3 DNA sequence: TGCGCCAGCAGCTTGAGCGGGGGTGAATACAATGAGCAGTTCTTC. It yields the protein CASSLSGGEYNEQFF.